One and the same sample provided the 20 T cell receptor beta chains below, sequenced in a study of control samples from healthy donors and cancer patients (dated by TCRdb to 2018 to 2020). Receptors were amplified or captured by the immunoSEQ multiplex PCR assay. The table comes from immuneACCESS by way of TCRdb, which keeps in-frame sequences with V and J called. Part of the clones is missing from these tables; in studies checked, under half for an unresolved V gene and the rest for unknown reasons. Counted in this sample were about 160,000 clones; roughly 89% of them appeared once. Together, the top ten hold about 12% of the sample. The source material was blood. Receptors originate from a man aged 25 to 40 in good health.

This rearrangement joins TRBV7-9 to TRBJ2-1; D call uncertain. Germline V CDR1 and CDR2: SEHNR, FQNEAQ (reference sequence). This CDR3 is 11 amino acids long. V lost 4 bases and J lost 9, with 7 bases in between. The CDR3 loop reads CASSWVSEQFF. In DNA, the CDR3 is TGTGCCAGCAGCTGGGTGTCTGAGCAGTTCTTC.

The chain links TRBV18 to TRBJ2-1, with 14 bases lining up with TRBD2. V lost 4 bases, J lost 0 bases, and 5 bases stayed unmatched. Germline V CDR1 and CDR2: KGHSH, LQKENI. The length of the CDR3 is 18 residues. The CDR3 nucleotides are TGTGCCAGCTCACGGACTAGCGGGGGGCGGAGCTCCTACAATGAGCAGTTCTTC. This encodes CASSRTSGGRSSYNEQFF.

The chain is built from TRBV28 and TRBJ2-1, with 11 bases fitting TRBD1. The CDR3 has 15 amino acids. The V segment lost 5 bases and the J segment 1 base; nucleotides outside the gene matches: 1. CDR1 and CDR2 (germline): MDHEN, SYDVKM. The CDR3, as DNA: TGTGCCAGCAGTGGACAGGGGGCATCCTACAATGAGCAGTTCTTC. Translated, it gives CASSGQGASYNEQFF. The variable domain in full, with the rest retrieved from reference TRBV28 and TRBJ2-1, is DVKVTQSSRYLVKRTGEKVFLECVQDMDHENMFWYRQDPGLGLRLIYFSYDVKMKEKGDIPEGYSVSREKKERFSLILESASTNQTSMYLCASSGQGASYNEQFFGPGTRLTVL.

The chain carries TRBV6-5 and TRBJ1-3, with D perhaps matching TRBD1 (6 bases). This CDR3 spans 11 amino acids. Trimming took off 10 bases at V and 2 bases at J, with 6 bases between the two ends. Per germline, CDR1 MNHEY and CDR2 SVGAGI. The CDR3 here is CATGAGNTIYF. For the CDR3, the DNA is TGTGCCACAGGGGCTGGAAACACCATATATTTT.

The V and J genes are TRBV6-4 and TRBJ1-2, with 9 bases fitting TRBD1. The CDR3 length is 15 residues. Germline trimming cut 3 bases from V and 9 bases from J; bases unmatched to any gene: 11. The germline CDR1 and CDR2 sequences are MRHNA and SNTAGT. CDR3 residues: CASSEGTGTGFRYTF. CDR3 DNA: TGTGCCAGCAGTGAAGGTACGGGGACAGGGTTTCGCTACACCTTC.

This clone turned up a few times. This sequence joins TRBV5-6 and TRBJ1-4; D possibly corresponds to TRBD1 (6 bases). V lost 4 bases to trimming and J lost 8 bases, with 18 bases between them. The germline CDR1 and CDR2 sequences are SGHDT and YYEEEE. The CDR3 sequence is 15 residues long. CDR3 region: CASSPTGTSLEKLFF. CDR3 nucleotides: TGTGCCAGCAGCCCCACAGGGACGTCACTCGAAAAACTGTTTTTT. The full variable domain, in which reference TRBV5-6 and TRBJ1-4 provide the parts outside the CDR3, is DAGVTQSPTHLIKTRGQQVTLRCSPKSGHDTVSWYQQALGQGPQFIFQYYEEEERQRGNFPDRFSGHQFPNYSSELNVNALLLGDSALYLCASSPTGTSLEKLFFGSGTQLSVL.

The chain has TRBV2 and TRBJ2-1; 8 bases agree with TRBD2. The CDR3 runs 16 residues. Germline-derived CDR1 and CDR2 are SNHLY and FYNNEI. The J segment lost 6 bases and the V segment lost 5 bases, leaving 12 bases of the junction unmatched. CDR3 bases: TGTGCCAGCAGTAGACGGGAGGGCTTACCGGGCAATGAGCAGTTCTTC. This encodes CASSRREGLPGNEQFF.

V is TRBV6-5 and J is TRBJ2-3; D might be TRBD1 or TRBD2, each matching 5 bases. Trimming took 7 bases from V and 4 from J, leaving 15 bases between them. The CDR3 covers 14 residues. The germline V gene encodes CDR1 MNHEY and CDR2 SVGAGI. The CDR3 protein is CASTLSGTSDTQYF. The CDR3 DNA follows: TGTGCCAGCACCCTTTCCGGGACCTCAGATACGCAGTATTTT.

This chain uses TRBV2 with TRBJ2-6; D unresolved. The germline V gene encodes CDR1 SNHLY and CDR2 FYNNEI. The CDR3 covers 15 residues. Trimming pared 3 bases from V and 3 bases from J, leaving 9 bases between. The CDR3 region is CASSEISGGANVLTF. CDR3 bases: TGTGCCAGCAGTGAGATATCAGGTGGGGCCAACGTCCTGACTTTC.

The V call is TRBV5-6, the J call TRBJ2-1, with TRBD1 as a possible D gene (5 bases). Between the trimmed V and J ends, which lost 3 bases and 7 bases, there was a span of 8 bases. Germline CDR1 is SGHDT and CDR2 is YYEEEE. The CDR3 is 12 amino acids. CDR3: CASSSTVNEQFF. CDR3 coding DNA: TGTGCCAGCAGCTCGACAGTAAATGAGCAGTTCTTC.

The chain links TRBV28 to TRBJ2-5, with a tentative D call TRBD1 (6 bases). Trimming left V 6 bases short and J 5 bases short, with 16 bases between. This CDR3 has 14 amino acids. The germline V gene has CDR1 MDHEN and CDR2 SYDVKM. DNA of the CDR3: TGTGCCAGCAGCCCCCCACAGGGATGGGAGACCCAGTACTTC. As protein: CASSPPQGWETQYF.

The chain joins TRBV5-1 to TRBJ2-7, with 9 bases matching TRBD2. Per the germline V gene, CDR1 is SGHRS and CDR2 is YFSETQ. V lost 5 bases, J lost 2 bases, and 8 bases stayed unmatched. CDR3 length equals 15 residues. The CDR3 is CASSFPGLAPYEQYF. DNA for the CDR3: TGCGCCAGCAGTTTCCCGGGACTAGCCCCCTACGAGCAGTACTTC.

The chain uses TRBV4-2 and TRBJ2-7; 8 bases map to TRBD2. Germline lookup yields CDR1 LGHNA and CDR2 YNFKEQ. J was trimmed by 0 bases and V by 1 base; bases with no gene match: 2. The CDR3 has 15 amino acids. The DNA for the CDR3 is TGTGCCAGCAGCCAAGCGGGGGGGAGCTCCTACGAGCAGTACTTC. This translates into CASSQAGGSSYEQYF.

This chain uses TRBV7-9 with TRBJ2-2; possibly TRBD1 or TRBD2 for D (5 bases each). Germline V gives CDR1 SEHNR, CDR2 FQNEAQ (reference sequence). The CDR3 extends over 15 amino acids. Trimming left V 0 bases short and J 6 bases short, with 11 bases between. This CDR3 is CASSLARQGAGELFF. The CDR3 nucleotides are TGTGCCAGCAGCTTAGCTCGGCAGGGAGCCGGGGAGCTGTTTTTT.

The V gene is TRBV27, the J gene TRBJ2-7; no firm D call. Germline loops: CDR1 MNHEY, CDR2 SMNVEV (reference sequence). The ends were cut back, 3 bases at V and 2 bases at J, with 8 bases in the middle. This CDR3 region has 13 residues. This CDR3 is CASSFDPTYEQYF. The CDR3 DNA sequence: TGTGCCAGCAGTTTCGACCCAACCTACGAGCAGTACTTC.

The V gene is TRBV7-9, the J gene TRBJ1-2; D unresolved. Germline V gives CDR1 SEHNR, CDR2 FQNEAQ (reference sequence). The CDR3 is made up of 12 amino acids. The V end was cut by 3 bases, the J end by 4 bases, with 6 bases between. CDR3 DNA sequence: TGTGCCAGCAGCTTCCGGTCCTATGGCTACACCTTC. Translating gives CASSFRSYGYTF.

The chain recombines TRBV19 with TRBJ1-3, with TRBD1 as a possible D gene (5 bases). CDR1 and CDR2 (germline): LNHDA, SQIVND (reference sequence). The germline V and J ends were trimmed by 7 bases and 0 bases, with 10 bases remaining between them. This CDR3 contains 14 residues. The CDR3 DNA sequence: TGTGCCAGTAAAAGACAGAACTCTGGAAACACCATATATTTT. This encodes CASKRQNSGNTIYF.

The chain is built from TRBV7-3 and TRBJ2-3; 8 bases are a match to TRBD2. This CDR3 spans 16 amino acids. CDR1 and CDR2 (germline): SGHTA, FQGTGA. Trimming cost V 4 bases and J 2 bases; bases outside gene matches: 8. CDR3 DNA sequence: TGTGCCAGCAGCTCTACCAAGCGGGGGAACACAGATACGCAGTATTTT. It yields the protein CASSSTKRGNTDTQYF.

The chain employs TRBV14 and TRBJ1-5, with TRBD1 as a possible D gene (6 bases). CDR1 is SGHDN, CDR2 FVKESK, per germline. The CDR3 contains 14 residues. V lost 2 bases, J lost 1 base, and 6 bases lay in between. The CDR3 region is CASSQQGSNQPQHF. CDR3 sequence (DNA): TGTGCCAGCAGCCAACAGGGGAGCAATCAGCCCCAGCATTTT. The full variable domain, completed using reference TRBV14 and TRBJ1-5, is EAGVTQFPSHSVIEKGQTVTLRCDPISGHDNLYWYRRVMGKEIKFLLHFVKESKQDESGMPNNRFLAERTGGTYSTLKVQPAELEDSGVYFCASSQQGSNQPQHFGDGTRLSIL.

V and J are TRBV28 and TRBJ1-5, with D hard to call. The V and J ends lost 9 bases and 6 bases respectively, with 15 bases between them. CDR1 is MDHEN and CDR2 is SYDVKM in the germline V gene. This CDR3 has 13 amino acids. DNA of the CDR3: TGTGCCAGTTATGGGCATCCTGGTCAGCCCCAGCATTTT. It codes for CASYGHPGQPQHF.